This passage covers 10 T cell receptor beta chains from one sample sequenced in a study of cytomegalovirus exposure and HLA in healthy donors. PCR was performed using 60 Vbeta and 13 Jbeta primers. Only in-frame clones appear in the TCRdb table, and some are missing; sequencing was by immunoSEQ multiplex PCR. The data contain around 210,000 clones, around 77% of them singletons. The material sequenced was PBMCs. These receptors were collected from a woman aged 30 to 39 in good health and CMV-seronegative.

The J gene is TRBJ2-5, the V gene TRBV5-8, with D possibly being TRBD1 (6 bases). This CDR3 is built from 16 residues. Germline V CDR1 and CDR2: SGHTS, YDEGEE. V was pared by 4 bases and J by 2 bases, with 18 bases between. The CDR3 DNA is TGTGCCAGCAGCAAGTTGGACATGGGGGCTCAAGAGACCCAGTACTTC. The encoded protein is CASSKLDMGAQETQYF.

The V and J genes are TRBV7-8 and TRBJ1-2, with unresolved D. V lost 0 bases and J lost 7, with 12 bases in between. The germline gives CDR1 SGHVS, CDR2 FQNEAQ. The CDR3 is made up of 14 amino acids. The CDR3 region is CASSLAFQPGGYTF. In DNA, the CDR3 is TGTGCCAGCAGCTTAGCGTTTCAACCGGGTGGCTACACCTTC. The full variable domain, rest sourced from reference TRBV7-8 and TRBJ1-2, is GAGVSQSPRYKVAKRGQDVALRCDPISGHVSLFWYQQALGQGPEFLTYFQNEAQLDKSGLPSDRFFAERPEGSVSTLKIQRTQQEDSAVYLCASSLAFQPGGYTFGSGTRLTVV.

The chain employs TRBV5-4 and TRBJ2-5; 11 bases fit TRBD2. The V and J ends lost 0 bases and 5 bases, in that order; junction bases with no gene match: 6. Germline CDR1 and CDR2: SGHNT and YYREEE (reference sequence). The CDR3 runs to 16 residues. CDR3 residues: CASSLAASGGSETQYF. Written as DNA, the CDR3 is TGTGCCAGCAGCTTGGCGGCTAGCGGGGGGAGCGAGACCCAGTACTTC.

This clone is a singleton in its sample. The gene calls are TRBV18 and TRBJ2-3, with 11 bases identical to TRBD2. Trimming cost V 8 bases and J 11 bases; bases outside gene matches: 6. The CDR3 runs 12 residues. Germline values: CDR1 KGHSH, CDR2 LQKENI. The CDR3, as DNA: TGTGCCAGCGGTAAGGGACTAGCGGAGCAGTATTTT. Encoded protein: CASGKGLAEQYF. Full variable domain (missing parts from reference TRBV18 and TRBJ2-3): NAGVMQNPRHLVRRRGQEARLRCSPMKGHSHVYWYRQLPEEGLKFMVYLQKENIIDESGMPKERFSAEFPKEGPSILRIQQVVRGDSAAYFCASGKGLAEQYFGPGTRLTVL.

The chain has TRBV11-2 and TRBJ2-1, with a weak D call TRBD2 (6 bases). CDR3 length equals 11 residues. Germline V lookup: CDR1 SGHAT, CDR2 FQNNGV. Trimming cost V 4 bases and J 10 bases, with 8 bases left between them. CDR3 coding DNA: TGTGCCAGCAGCTCAGGGAGGGAGCAGTTCTTC. Encoded protein: CASSSGREQFF.

This clone appeared a single time. The rearrangement joins TRBV29-1 to TRBJ2-1; D perhaps matches TRBD2 (6 bases). Trimming removed 1 base from V and 9 bases from J, with 13 bases in between. From germline, CDR1 is SQVTM and CDR2 ANQGSEA. The CDR3 totals 13 residues. The CDR3 sequence is CSVEAGVRVEQFF. The CDR3 nucleotides read TGCAGCGTTGAAGCGGGAGTTAGGGTTGAGCAGTTCTTC.

The CDR3 spells CSARGDREQYF. CDR3 sequence (DNA): TGCAGTGCTAGAGGGGACAGGGAGCAGTACTTC. The chain joins TRBV20-1 to TRBJ2-7; 8 bases map to TRBD1. The CDR3 runs to 11 residues. CDR1 and CDR2 (germline): DFQATT, SNEGSKA (reference sequence). J gave up 7 bases and V 1 base, and 0 bases lay outside the gene matches.

The rearrangement joins TRBV4-1 to TRBJ1-5, with a weak D call TRBD1 (5 bases). With 1 base removed from V and 6 bases from J, the gap between germline ends came to 13 bases. The CDR3 extends over 15 amino acids. The V gene's germline CDR1 is MGHRA and CDR2 YSYEKL. The CDR3 coding sequence is TGCGCCAGCAGCCAAGGGCAGGGTTCGTTTCAGCCCCAGCATTTT. Translation gives CASSQGQGSFQPQHF.

This chain connects TRBV28 to TRBJ2-1; 11 bases line up with TRBD2. The ends lost 2 bases at V and 7 bases at J; junction bases unmatched: 7. This CDR3 region has 16 residues. From germline, CDR1 is MDHEN and CDR2 SYDVKM. This CDR3 reads CASSLGTSGNGNEQFF. The CDR3, as DNA: TGTGCCAGCAGTTTAGGGACTAGCGGTAATGGAAATGAGCAGTTCTTC.

The chain recombines TRBV6-6 with TRBJ2-7; TRBD1 aligns across 9 bases. Losses at the gene ends were 7 bases for V and 1 base for J; bases not matched to a gene: 8. The V gene's germline CDR1 is MNHNY and CDR2 SVGAGI (reference sequence). The CDR3 has 15 amino acids. CDR3 sequence: CASIKGQGFSYEQYF. CDR3 nucleotide sequence: TGTGCCAGCATAAAGGGACAGGGATTTTCCTACGAGCAGTACTTC.